These 11 T cell receptor beta chains were all obtained from the same sample, sequenced in a study of regulatory T cells in long-lasting Graves disease. Time point meaning: persistent/refractory GD, antithyroid drugs over 5 years with positive TRAb. Preparation of the TCR library used RNA extracted from PBMCs. CDR3-region Arm-PCR and iRepertoire HTBI primers produced the TCR beta libraries. TCRdb analysed the multiplex PCR reads with MiXCR anew, one entry per CDR3 protein. This sample has roughly 700,000 distinct CDR3 sequences; around 30% occur once, and the top ten carry 35% to 55%. Sequencing used peripheral blood mononuclear cells (PBMCs), obtained when the disease was refractory, from a patient treated with antithyroid drugs. The receptors originated from a female donor with Graves disease.

The sample holds a few counts of this clonotype. This sequence joins TRBV20-1 and TRBJ1-3; D gene ambiguous. The CDR3 sequence is 16 residues long. The V gene lost 0 bases and the J gene lost 0 bases, with 12 bases spanning the gap. The germline V gene encodes CDR1 DFQATT and CDR2 SNEGSKA (reference sequence). CDR3 nucleotide sequence: TGCAGTGCTAGAGATCAAAAGGCCACCTCTGGAAACACCATATATTTT. The encoded protein is CSARDQKATSGNTIYF.

The V gene is TRBV7-9, the J gene TRBJ1-6; D is ambiguous. Trimming removed 5 bases at V and 13 bases at J, with 15 bases between. Germline V gene lookup returns CDR1 SEHNR and CDR2 FQNEAQ (reference sequence). The length of the CDR3 is 13 residues. CDR3 sequence reads: CASSAEGRPPLHF. Written as DNA, the CDR3 is TGTGCCAGCAGCGCCGAGGGTAGGCCCCCCCTCCACTTT. Together with reference TRBV7-9 and TRBJ1-6, the CDR3 gives the full variable domain: DTGVSQNPRHKITKRGQNVTFRCDPISEHNRLYWYRQTLGQGPEFLTYFQNEAQLEKSRLLSDRFSAERPKGSFSTLEIQRTEQGDSAMYLCASSAEGRPPLHFGNGTRLTVT.

This clonotype was counted ten times or more. The J gene is TRBJ2-5, the V gene TRBV7-2; D is undetermined. V lost 5 bases and J lost 5, with 12 bases in between. Per the germline V gene, CDR1 is SGHTA and CDR2 is FQGNSA. CDR3 length equals 13 residues. The CDR3 loop is CASSAFVLETQYF. Written as DNA, the CDR3 is TGTGCCAGCAGCGCCTTTGTTTTGGAGACCCAGTACTTC.

This clonotype was observed at least ten times. V usage is TRBV12-3 or TRBV12-4 and J usage is TRBJ1-5; 7 positions match TRBD1. V lost 5 bases, J lost 4 bases, and 8 bases stayed unmatched. The length of the CDR3 is 15 residues. The CDR3 region is CASSGAGTANQPQHF. The CDR3 DNA follows: TGTGCCAGCAGTGGAGCCGGGACAGCTAATCAGCCCCAGCATTTT.

This clonotype was observed once. This chain joins TRBV14 and TRBJ1-1, with D tentatively TRBD1 (6 bases). V lost 1 base to trimming and J lost 1 base, with 13 bases between them. Germline V gives CDR1 SGHDN, CDR2 FVKESK. This CDR3 has 16 residues. The CDR3 is CASSQVRTEPNTEAFF. DNA for the CDR3: TGTGCCAGCAGCCAAGTGCGGACAGAACCGAACACTGAAGCTTTCTTT. Variable domain in full (rest from reference TRBV14 and TRBJ1-1): EAGVTQFPSHSVIEKGQTVTLRCDPISGHDNLYWYRRVMGKEIKFLLHFVKESKQDESGMPNNRFLAERTGGTYSTLKVQPAELEDSGVYFCASSQVRTEPNTEAFFGQGTRLTVV.

The rearrangement links TRBV2 to TRBJ1-5; 9 nucleotides align to TRBD1. V trimming: 6 bases; J trimming: 5 bases; junction bases outside the gene matches: 5. The CDR3 spans 14 residues. CDR1 and CDR2 from the germline V gene are SNHLY and FYNNEI. Here the CDR3 reads CASRGTGLYQPQHF. In nucleotides, the CDR3 is TGTGCCAGCAGGGGGACAGGGTTGTATCAGCCCCAGCATTTT.

This clonotype was observed a few times. CDR3 protein: CASSLARGQGSSYEQYF. The DNA for the CDR3 is TGTGCCAGCAGCTTAGCGAGGGGACAGGGGAGCTCCTACGAGCAGTACTTC. This sequence joins TRBV7-2 and TRBJ2-7; 10 bases are a match to TRBD1. The length of the CDR3 is 17 residues. The germline CDR1 and CDR2 sequences are SGHTA and FQGNSA. Trimming took 0 bases from V and 0 from J; bases not matched to a gene: 5.

V is TRBV7-9 and J is TRBJ1-2; no definite D call. CDR3 length: 16 residues. Germline assignment: CDR1 SEHNR and CDR2 FQNEAQ (reference sequence). Trimming pared 3 bases from V and 1 base from J, leaving 15 bases between. CDR3 amino acids: CASSFAQVGSNYGYTF. The CDR3 DNA sequence: TGTGCCAGCAGCTTCGCCCAAGTAGGGAGTAACTATGGCTACACCTTC.

V and J are TRBV27 and TRBJ2-7; 10 bases agree with TRBD2. CDR1 is MNHEY, CDR2 SMNVEV, per germline (reference sequence). The CDR3 contains 14 residues. V shed 6 bases, J shed 3 bases, and the junction held 5 bases outside the gene matches. CDR3 sequence (DNA): TGTGCCAGCAGCCTAGCGGGGGATCGCTACGAGCAGTACTTC. Its protein is CASSLAGDRYEQYF.

The CDR3 DNA reads TGCAGTGCTAGACTTGACAGGAGCAATCAGCCCCAGCATTTT. Protein sequence: CSARLDRSNQPQHF. This chain links TRBV20-1 with TRBJ1-5; D possibly corresponds to TRBD1 (6 bases). This CDR3 spans 14 amino acids. Trimming pared 2 bases from V and 1 base from J, leaving 9 bases between. CDR1 and CDR2 from the germline V gene are DFQATT and SNEGSKA (reference sequence).

This clonotype was found a few times. CDR3 bases: TGTGCCAGCGGCCGGGACAGGATTGGCGAGCAGTACTTC. Amino acids: CASGRDRIGEQYF. The V call is TRBV7-2, the J call TRBJ2-7; 8 nucleotides align to TRBD1. Germline V CDR1 and CDR2: SGHTA, FQGNSA. With V trimmed by 8 bases and J by 6 bases, 9 bases remained unmatched. The CDR3 length is 13 residues.